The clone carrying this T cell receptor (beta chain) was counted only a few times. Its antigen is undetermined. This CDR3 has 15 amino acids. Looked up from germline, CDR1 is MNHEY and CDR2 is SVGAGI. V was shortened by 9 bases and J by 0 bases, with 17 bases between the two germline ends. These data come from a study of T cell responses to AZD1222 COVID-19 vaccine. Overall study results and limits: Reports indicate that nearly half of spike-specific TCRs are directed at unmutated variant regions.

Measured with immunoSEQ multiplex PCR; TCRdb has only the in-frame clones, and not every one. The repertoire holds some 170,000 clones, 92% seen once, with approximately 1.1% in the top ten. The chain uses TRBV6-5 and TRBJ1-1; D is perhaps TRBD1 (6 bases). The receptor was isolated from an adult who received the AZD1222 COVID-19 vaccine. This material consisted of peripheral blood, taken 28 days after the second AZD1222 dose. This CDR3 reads CASTRFGQLNTEAFF. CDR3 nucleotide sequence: TGTGCCAGTACCCGTTTCGGACAGTTGAACACTGAAGCTTTCTTT.